The clone carrying this T cell receptor beta chain was seen ten or more times. The antigen is undetermined. A Clinical Activity Score of at least 3, a NOSPECS grade of at least 4 and a duration under 3 months were recorded in the ophthalmopathy patients. The sample comes from a study of T cells in Graves' hyperthyroidism and ophthalmopathy. Study-wide results and caveats: The authors' 13 V-J model separated ophthalmopathy from stable hyperthyroidism.

The investigators amplified TCR beta CDR3 regions from RNA transcripts. Primed by the HTBI set, a first-round RT-PCR was run on the TCR CDR3. Via MiXCR, TCRdb re-called the multiplex PCR reads, giving one row per CDR3 protein. The table has around 370,000 distinct CDR3 sequences, 18% seen once. Material: blood. This receptor was obtained from a man between 18 and 29 years old with Graves' ophthalmopathy.

The chain's CDR3 is CASSHTSREGTEAFF. CDR3 bases: TGTGCCAGCAGCCATACCTCCAGGGAGGGCACTGAAGCTTTCTTT. This chain uses TRBV3-1 with TRBJ1-1, with TRBD1 as a possible D gene (5 bases). V gave up 3 bases and J gave up 4 bases, with 15 bases separating them. CDR1 and CDR2 (germline): LGHDT, YNNKEL (reference sequence). This CDR3 contains 15 residues.